Described below is a single T cell receptor (beta chain) sequence and its context. The data derive from a study of CD8 T cells in Susac syndrome. TEMRA cells were enriched by FACS, and CD4+ and CD8+ T cells were negatively isolated. CDR3 length: 16 amino acids. Germline loops: CDR1 GTSNPN, CDR2 SVGIG (reference sequence). V gave up 4 bases and J gave up 0 bases; unmatched junction bases: 3. With random hexamers, reverse transcription was performed on about 0.45 to 1 ug of RNA. TCRdb analysed the immunoSEQ multiplex PCR reads with MiXCR anew, one entry per CDR3 protein. The repertoire consists of about 80,000 distinct CDR3 sequences, with 85% to 95% occurring once and the leading ten covering approximately 0.94%.

The rearrangement joins TRBV30 to TRBJ2-6, with TRBD2 identical over 10 bases. The sample taken for sequencing was CD8+ T cells from PBMCs. This clonotype was sampled from a human donor with Susac syndrome. Written as DNA, the CDR3 is TGTGCCTGGACTAGCGGGGGTTACTCTGGGGCCAACGTCCTGACTTTC. Protein: CAWTSGGYSGANVLTF.